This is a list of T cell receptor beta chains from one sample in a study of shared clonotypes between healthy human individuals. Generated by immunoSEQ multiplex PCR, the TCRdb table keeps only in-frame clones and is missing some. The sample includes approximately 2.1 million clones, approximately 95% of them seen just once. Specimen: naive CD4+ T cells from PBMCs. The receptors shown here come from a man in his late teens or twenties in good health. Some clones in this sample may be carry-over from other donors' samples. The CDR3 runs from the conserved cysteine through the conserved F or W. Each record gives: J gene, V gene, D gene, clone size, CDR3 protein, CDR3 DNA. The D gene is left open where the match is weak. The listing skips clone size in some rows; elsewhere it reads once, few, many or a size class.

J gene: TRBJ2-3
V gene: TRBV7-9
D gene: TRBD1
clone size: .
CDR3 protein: CASSLGQGTAPDTQYF
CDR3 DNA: TGTGCCAGCAGCCTAGGACAGGGTACGGCCCCAGATACGCAGTATTTT

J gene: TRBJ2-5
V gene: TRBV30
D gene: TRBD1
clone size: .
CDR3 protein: CAWDRGRGDQETQYF
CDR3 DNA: TGTGCCTGGGACAGGGGGCGCGGGGATCAAGAGACCCAGTACTTC

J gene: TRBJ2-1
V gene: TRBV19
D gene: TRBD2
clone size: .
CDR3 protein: CASHPGTSVYNEQFF
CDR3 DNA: TGTGCCAGCCACCCCGGGACTAGCGTATACAATGAGCAGTTCTTC

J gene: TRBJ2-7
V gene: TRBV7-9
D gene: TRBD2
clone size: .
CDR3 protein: CASSPWTSFYEQYF
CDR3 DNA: TGTGCCAGCAGCCCATGGACTAGTTTCTACGAGCAGTACTTC

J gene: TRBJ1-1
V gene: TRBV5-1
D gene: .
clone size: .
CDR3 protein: CASSGTGTVGMAFF
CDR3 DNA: TGCGCCAGCTCCGGGACCGGGACGGTGGGTATGGCTTTCTTT

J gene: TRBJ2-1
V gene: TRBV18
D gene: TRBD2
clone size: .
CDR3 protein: CASSPGLAGVGVEQFF
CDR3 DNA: TGTGCCAGCTCTCCGGGACTAGCGGGAGTAGGGGTTGAGCAGTTCTTC

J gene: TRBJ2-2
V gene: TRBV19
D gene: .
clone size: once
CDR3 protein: CASSIGGGTNTGELFF
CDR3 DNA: TGTGCCAGTAGTATTGGAGGGGGGACGAACACCGGGGAGCTGTTTTTT

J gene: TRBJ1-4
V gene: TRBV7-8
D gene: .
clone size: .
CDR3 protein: CASSLAGATNEKLFF
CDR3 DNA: TGTGCCAGCAGCTTAGCGGGCGCAACTAATGAAAAACTGTTTTTT

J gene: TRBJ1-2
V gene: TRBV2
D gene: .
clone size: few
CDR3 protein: CASSFNYGYTF
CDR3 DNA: TGTGCCAGCAGTTTTAACTATGGCTACACCTTC

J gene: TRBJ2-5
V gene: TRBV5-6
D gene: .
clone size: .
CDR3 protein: CASSFIGGGPQETQYF
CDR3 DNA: TGTGCCAGCAGCTTTATCGGGGGAGGTCCACAAGAGACCCAGTACTTC

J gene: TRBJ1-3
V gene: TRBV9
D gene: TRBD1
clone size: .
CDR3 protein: CASSTAGQGSGNTIYF
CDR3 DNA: TGTGCCAGCAGCACAGCGGGACAGGGCTCTGGAAACACCATATATTTT

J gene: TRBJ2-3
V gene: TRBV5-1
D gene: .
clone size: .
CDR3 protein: CASSLGQGMADTQYF
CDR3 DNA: TGCGCCAGCAGCTTGGGGCAGGGGATGGCAGATACGCAGTATTTT

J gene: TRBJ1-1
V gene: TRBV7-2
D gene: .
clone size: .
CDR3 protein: CASSLPRQTNTEAFF
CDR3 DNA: TGTGCCAGCAGCTTACCACGGCAGACGAACACTGAAGCTTTCTTT

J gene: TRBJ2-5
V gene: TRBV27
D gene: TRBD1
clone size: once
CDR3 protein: CASSFSGQGKTQYF
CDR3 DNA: TGTGCCAGCAGTTTTAGCGGACAGGGGAAGACCCAGTACTTC

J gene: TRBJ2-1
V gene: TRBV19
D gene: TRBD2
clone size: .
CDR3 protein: CASSAGVLVEQFF
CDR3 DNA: TGTGCCAGTAGTGCGGGGGTTTTGGTTGAGCAGTTCTTC

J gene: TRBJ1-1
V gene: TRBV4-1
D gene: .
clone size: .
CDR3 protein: CASSQAGTDTEAFF
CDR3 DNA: TGCGCCAGCAGCCAGGCGGGGACGGACACTGAAGCTTTCTTT

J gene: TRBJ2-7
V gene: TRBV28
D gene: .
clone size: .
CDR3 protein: CASSKGLQPYEQYF
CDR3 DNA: TGTGCCAGCAGTAAGGGACTCCAGCCCTACGAGCAGTACTTC

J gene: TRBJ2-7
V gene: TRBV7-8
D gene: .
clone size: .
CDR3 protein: CASSLGGTGPLYEQYF
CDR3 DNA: TGTGCCAGCAGCTTAGGGGGGACGGGACCGCTCTACGAGCAGTACTTC

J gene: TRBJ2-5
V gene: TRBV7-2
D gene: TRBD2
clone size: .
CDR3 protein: CASSEKRASGGGQYF
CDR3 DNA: TGTGCCAGCAGCGAAAAGAGGGCTAGCGGGGGGGGCCAGTACTTC

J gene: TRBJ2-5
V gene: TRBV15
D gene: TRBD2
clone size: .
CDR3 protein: CATTGLARETQYF
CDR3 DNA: TGTGCCACTACCGGACTAGCCAGAGAGACCCAGTACTTC

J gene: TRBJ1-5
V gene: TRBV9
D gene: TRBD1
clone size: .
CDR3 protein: CATEVGQGALDSSNQPQHF
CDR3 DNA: TGTGCCACAGAGGTGGGACAGGGGGCTCTTGATAGCAGCAATCAGCCCCAGCATTTT

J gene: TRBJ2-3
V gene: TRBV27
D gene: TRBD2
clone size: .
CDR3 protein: CASSLEVAGVGTDTQYF
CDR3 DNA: TGTGCCAGCAGTTTAGAGGTAGCGGGGGTGGGCACAGATACGCAGTATTTT

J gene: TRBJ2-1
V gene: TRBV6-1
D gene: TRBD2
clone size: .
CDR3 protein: CASSEWEGGFF
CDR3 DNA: TGTGCCAGCAGTGAGTGGGAGGGCGGGTTCTTC

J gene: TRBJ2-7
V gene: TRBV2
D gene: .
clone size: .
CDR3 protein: CASSGGAISTYEQYF
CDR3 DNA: TGTGCCAGCAGTGGAGGGGCTATCTCGACCTACGAGCAGTACTTC

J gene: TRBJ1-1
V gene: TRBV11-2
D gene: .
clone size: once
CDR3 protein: CASSLVQGQGMNTEAFF
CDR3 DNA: TGTGCCAGCAGCTTAGTACAAGGGCAGGGGATGAACACTGAAGCTTTCTTT

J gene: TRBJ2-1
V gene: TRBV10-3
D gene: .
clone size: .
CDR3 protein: CAISAPGRAYNEQFF
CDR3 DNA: TGTGCCATCAGTGCCCCCGGACGGGCCTACAATGAGCAGTTCTTC

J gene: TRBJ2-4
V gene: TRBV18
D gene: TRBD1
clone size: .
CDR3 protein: CASSRRDRGLVNIQYF
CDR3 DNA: TGTGCCAGCTCACGCCGGGACAGGGGGCTTGTAAACATTCAGTACTTC

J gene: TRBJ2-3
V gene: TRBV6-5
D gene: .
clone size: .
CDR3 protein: CASSSPDSLEYF
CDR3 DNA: TGTGCCAGCAGTTCCCCGGACAGTCTCGAGTATTTT

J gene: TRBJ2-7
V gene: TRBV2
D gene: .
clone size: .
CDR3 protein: CASGRAPRGEQYF
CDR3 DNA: TGTGCCAGCGGAAGGGCACCGCGCGGCGAGCAGTACTTC

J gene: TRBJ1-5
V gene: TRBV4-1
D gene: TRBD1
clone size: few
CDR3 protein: CASSQEGTGGLGNQPQHF
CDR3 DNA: TGCGCCAGCAGCCAAGAGGGGACAGGGGGCTTGGGCAATCAGCCCCAGCATTTT

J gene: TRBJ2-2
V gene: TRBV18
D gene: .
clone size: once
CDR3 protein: CASSPSVVEYTGELFF
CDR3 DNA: TGTGCCAGCTCACCATCGGTAGTCGAATACACCGGGGAGCTGTTTTTT

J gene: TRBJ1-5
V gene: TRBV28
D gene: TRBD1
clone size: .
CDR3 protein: CASSFNRGRSGGSSQPQHF
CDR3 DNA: TGTGCCAGCAGTTTCAACAGGGGGCGCTCAGGCGGGAGTTCTCAGCCCCAGCATTTT

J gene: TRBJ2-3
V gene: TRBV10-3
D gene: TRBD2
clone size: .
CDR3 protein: CAISGTSGTTTDTQYF
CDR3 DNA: TGTGCCATCAGCGGGACTAGCGGGACTACCACAGATACGCAGTATTTT

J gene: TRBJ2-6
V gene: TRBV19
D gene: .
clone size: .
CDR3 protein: CASSPIYSGANVLTF
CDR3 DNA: TGTGCCAGTAGTCCGATCTACTCTGGGGCCAACGTCCTGACTTTC

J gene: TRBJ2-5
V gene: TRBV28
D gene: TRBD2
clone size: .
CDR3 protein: CASSSASGAKETQYF
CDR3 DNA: TGTGCCAGCAGTTCGGCTAGCGGGGCTAAAGAGACCCAGTACTTC

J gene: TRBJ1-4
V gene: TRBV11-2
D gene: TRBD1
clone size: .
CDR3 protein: CASRNRGNEKLFF
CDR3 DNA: TGTGCCAGCAGAAACAGGGGGAATGAAAAACTGTTTTTT

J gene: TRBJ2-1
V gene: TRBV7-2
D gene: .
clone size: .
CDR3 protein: CASSPQGTGSYNEQFF
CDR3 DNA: TGTGCCAGCAGCCCCCAAGGGACCGGGTCCTACAATGAGCAGTTCTTC

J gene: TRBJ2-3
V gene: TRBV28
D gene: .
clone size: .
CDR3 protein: CASSSPSGLSGTDTQYF
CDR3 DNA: TGTGCCAGCAGCTCCCCATCGGGGCTCTCGGGAACAGATACGCAGTATTTT

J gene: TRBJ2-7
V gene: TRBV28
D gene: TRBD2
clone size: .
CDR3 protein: CASSIGGSSYEQYF
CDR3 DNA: TGTGCCAGCAGTATCGGCGGGAGCTCCTACGAGCAGTACTTC

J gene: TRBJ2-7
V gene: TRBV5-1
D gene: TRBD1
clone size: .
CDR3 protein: CASTLRTGDYEQYF
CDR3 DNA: TGCGCCAGCACCCTCAGGACAGGGGACTACGAGCAGTACTTC

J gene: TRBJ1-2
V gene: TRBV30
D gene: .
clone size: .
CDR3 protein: CAWAPYLYGYTF
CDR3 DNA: TGTGCCTGGGCGCCCTATCTCTATGGCTACACCTTC

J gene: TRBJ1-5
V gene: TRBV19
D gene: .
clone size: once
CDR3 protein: CASRIDSGPNQPQHF
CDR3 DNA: TGTGCCAGTAGGATTGACAGCGGCCCCAATCAGCCCCAGCATTTT

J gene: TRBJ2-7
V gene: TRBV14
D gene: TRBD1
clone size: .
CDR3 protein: CASSQKMTGYEQYF
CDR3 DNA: TGTGCCAGCAGCCAAAAGATGACAGGGTACGAGCAGTACTTC

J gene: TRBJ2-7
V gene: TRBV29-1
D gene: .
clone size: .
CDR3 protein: CSVGEPSGAEQYF
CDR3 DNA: TGCAGCGTTGGGGAGCCTTCAGGGGCCGAGCAGTACTTC

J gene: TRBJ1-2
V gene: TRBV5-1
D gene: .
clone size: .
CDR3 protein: CASSPDNYGYTF
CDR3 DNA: TGCGCCAGCAGCCCGGACAACTATGGCTACACCTTC

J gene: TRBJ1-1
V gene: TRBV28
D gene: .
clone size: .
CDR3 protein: CASNEGGDTEAFF
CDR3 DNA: TGTGCCAGTAATGAGGGGGGAGACACTGAAGCTTTCTTT

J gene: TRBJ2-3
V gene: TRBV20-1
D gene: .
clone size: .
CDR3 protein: CSAERDTQYF
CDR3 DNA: TGCAGTGCTGAGCGGGATACGCAGTATTTT

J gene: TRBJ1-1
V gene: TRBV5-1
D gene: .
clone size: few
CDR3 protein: CASSLDGKAEAFF
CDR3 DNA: TGCGCCAGCAGCTTGGACGGGAAGGCTGAAGCTTTCTTT

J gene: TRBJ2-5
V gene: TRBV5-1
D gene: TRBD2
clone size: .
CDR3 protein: CASSFTSGRGGVRKETQYF
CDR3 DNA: TGCGCCAGCAGCTTTACTAGCGGGAGGGGAGGGGTTCGGAAAGAGACCCAGTACTTC

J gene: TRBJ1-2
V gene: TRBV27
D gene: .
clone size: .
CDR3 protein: CASRRQAGAPGPYGYTF
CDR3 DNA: TGTGCCAGCCGAAGGCAGGCAGGGGCCCCCGGGCCCTATGGCTACACCTTC

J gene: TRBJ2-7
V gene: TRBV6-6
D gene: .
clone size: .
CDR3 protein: CASSYLGGSRNEQYF
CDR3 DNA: TGTGCCAGCAGTTATTTGGGGGGCTCCAGGAACGAGCAGTACTTC

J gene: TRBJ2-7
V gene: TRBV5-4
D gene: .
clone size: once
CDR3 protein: CASSSDSYEQYF
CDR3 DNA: TGTGCCAGCAGCTCAGACAGCTACGAGCAGTACTTC